This TCR beta chain appears in the sequencing data of a study of cytomegalovirus exposure and HLA in healthy donors. Points from the study as a whole: Evidence from a later analysis indicated that most CMV-associated TCR beta chains looked HLA-restricted. It was reportedly the case that the classifier diagnosed cytomegalovirus status with high specificity and sensitivity.

For this clone: No antigen is known for it.

The PCR had 60 Vbeta and 13 Jbeta primers. Clones were read by immunoSEQ multiplex PCR, and TCRdb kept only the in-frame ones, dropping some. This table holds 150,000 to 200,000 clones, about four fifths found once. CDR1 and CDR2 from the germline V gene are SGHNT and YENEEA. V shed 7 bases and J 4 bases; nucleotides not matched to a gene: 13. This CDR3 is built from 17 residues. Nominally healthy donors were sampled, though unrecorded immune exposures were likely. The chain is built from TRBV11-3 and TRBJ2-2; 9 bases fit TRBD2. This clonotype was obtained from a man between 18 and 35 years old in good health and CMV-seronegative. Sequenced material: PBMCs. This CDR3 reads CASTKGGGRVGTGELFF. The CDR3 DNA is TGTGCCAGCACCAAAGGCGGCGGGAGGGTCGGCACCGGGGAGCTGTTTTTT.